These 4 T cell receptor beta chains were sequenced from one sample in a study of cytomegalovirus exposure and HLA in healthy donors. A multiplex PCR was run with 60 Vbeta primers and 13 Jbeta primers. The repertoire was sequenced with immunoSEQ multiplex PCR; TCRdb's copy has only in-frame clones and lacks some. The sample lists some 150,000 clones; about four fifths were seen once. Sequencing was performed on PBMCs. The receptors stem from a woman in her twenties or thirties in good health and CMV-seropositive.

The rearrangement joins TRBV4-1 to TRBJ2-3, with D uncertain. Germline V gene sequence: CDR1 MGHRA, CDR2 YSYEKL. There are 13 residues in the CDR3. Between the trimmed V and J ends, which lost 0 bases and 3 bases, there was a span of 4 bases. Written as DNA, the CDR3 is TGCGCCAGCAGCCAAGACCGGACAGATACGCAGTATTTT. Its protein is CASSQDRTDTQYF.

The chain uses TRBV2 and TRBJ2-2, with TRBD1 identical over 10 bases. V shed 6 bases, J shed 4 bases, and the junction held 2 bases outside the gene matches. The CDR3 totals 14 residues. Germline values: CDR1 SNHLY, CDR2 FYNNEI. CDR3 protein: CASRRDRGTGELFF. CDR3 in DNA: TGTGCCAGCAGGAGGGACAGGGGCACCGGGGAGCTGTTTTTT.

The chain recombines TRBV27 with TRBJ2-7; the D gene is possibly TRBD1 (5 bases). Between the trimmed V and J ends, which lost 5 bases and 4 bases, there was a span of 21 bases. Per the germline V gene, CDR1 is MNHEY and CDR2 is SMNVEV (reference sequence). This CDR3 contains 16 residues. In nucleotides, the CDR3 is TGTGCCAGCAGTCTTTCGAGGACACACTCAACATACGAGCAGTACTTC. It yields the protein CASSLSRTHSTYEQYF.

This chain links TRBV5-1 with TRBJ1-3; TRBD1 agrees at 7 bases. The CDR3 runs to 16 residues. Unmatched junction bases numbered 3, after V lost 0 bases and J lost 0 bases. CDR1 and CDR2 (germline): SGHRS, YFSETQ. The CDR3 protein is CASSLVGQLSGNTIYF. The CDR3 DNA reads TGCGCCAGCAGCTTGGTGGGACAGCTCTCTGGAAACACCATATATTTT.